These T cell receptor beta chains were read from a single sample in a study of blood T cells in healthy people across ages. TCRdb ran MiXCR on the 5' RACE reads and lists one entry per CDR3 protein. The data contain hundreds of thousands of distinct CDR3 sequences, approximately 50% of them singletons. The sample consisted of blood. These receptors were taken from a man aged 55 to 69 in good health. Each CDR3 is given with its conserved first and last residue. A D gene is named only where the DNA matches it firmly. Size is stated for part of the rows, as once, few or many counts, or as a class when the clone is expanded.

>TRBV29-1|TRBD2|-|TRBJ2-1
TGCATCGTTTCCGGGAGGTATGAGCAGTTCTTC
CIVSGRYEQFF
>TRBV6-2/TRBV6-3|TRBD1|few|TRBJ1-5
TGTGCCAGCAGTTCCGGGTATGGGACAGGGATGAATCAGCCCCAGCATTTT
CASSSGYGTGMNQPQHF
>TRBV28|-|-|TRBJ2-5
TGTGCCAGCACCTCCACGGGTCCGGAGACCCAGTACTTC
CASTSTGPETQYF
>TRBV20-1|-|-|TRBJ2-7
TGCAGTGCTAGAGGGACTCTCCTAGGAAACTACGAGCAGTACTTC
CSARGTLLGNYEQYF
>TRBV5-1|-|-|TRBJ1-2
TGCGCCAGCAGCTTGGGCAGGGATGATGGCTACACCTTC
CASSLGRDDGYTF
>TRBV20-1|TRBD2|-|TRBJ2-5
TGCAGTGCTACCGACTGGGAACTAGCGGGAGATGTGGGGACCCAGTACTTC
CSATDWELAGDVGTQYF
>TRBV29-1|-|few|TRBJ1-2
TGCAGCGTTGATGGGATAAACTATGGCTACACCTTC
CSVDGINYGYTF
>TRBV11-2|-|few|TRBJ2-7
TGTGCCAGCAGCTTCTCCGCTTCGGGACAACTTAACCCGAGCGAGCAGTACTTC
CASSFSASGQLNPSEQYF
>TRBV28|-|-|TRBJ1-2
TGTGCCAGCAGACCGGGACGGGATGGCTACACCTTC
CASRPGRDGYTF
>TRBV20-1|-|-|TRBJ2-3
TGCAGTGCGGTACAGGCGTCGAGCACAGATACGCAGTATTTT
CSAVQASSTDTQYF
>TRBV7-2|TRBD1|-|TRBJ1-6
TGTGCCAGCAGCGGTCGACAGGGTTCTAATTCACCCCTCCACTTT
CASSGRQGSNSPLHF
>TRBV2|TRBD1|once|TRBJ1-2
TGTGCCAGCAGTGCCGACAGGGAGGATGGCTACACCTTC
CASSADREDGYTF
>TRBV2|-|once|TRBJ2-1
TGTGCCAGCAGTGTGGACAATTACAATGAGCAGTTCTTC
CASSVDNYNEQFF
>TRBV18|-|few|TRBJ1-2
TGTGCCAGCTCACCACCGCCAGGGATCTATGGCTACACCTTC
CASSPPPGIYGYTF
>TRBV9|-|few|TRBJ2-5
TGTGCCAGCAGCGTAGGGGGATTCCAAGAGACCCAGTACTTC
CASSVGGFQETQYF
>TRBV2|-|-|TRBJ1-6
TGTGCCAGCAGTCTACAACTCTATAATTCACCCCTCCACTTT
CASSLQLYNSPLHF
>TRBV5-1|TRBD2|-|TRBJ2-5
TGCGCCACTAAGACTAGCCTGCAAGAGACCCAGTACTTC
CATKTSLQETQYF
>TRBV5-8|-|-|TRBJ1-2
TGTGCCAGCAGCTTTCCGCCGAGGTATGGACAGAACTATGGCTACACCTTC
CASSFPPRYGQNYGYTF
>TRBV29-1|-|-|TRBJ2-3
TGCAGCGTTTCACGAGGGAGGACAGATACGCAGTATTTT
CSVSRGRTDTQYF
>TRBV18|TRBD1|-|TRBJ2-4
TGTGCCAGCTCCGGACAGGGGGCAGAAAACATTCAGTACTTC
CASSGQGAENIQYF
>TRBV3-1|-|-|TRBJ2-3
TGTGCCAGCAGCCAAGAGGCTAGCCGGGGGCAGTATTTT
CASSQEASRGQYF
>TRBV20-1|-|-|TRBJ2-5
TGCAGTGCTAGGGGTGGGCAGACTCAAGAGACCCAGTACTTC
CSARGGQTQETQYF
>TRBV21-1|-|many|TRBJ1-2
TGTGCCAGCAGCGAGCTCAGGGAGCGGACCTATGGCTACACCTTC
CASSELRERTYGYTF
>TRBV4-1|TRBD1|-|TRBJ1-5
TGCGTCAGCAGCCAAGATCTTTGGACAGGGAGCAATCAGCCCCAGCATTTT
CVSSQDLWTGSNQPQHF
>TRBV7-2|-|-|TRBJ2-5
TGTGCCAGCAGCGTAGAACGGGTGAGGGAGACCCAGTACTTC
CASSVERVRETQYF